This entry concerns a single T cell receptor (beta chain). The antigen remains unidentified. The entry originates in a study of brain metastases from non-small cell lung cancer. The data were produced by immunoSEQ multiplex PCR, yet TCRdb's version contains in-frame clones alone and is incomplete. The data contain approximately 7,800 clones, around four fifths of them singletons. There are 16 residues in the CDR3. The germline V gene encodes CDR1 SGHRS and CDR2 YFSETQ. V lost 4 bases and J 3 bases, leaving 20 bases between the germline ends. Findings and caveats of the study: In 60% to 70% of brain metastases, T-cell clones were expanded compared with matched primary tumors.

The V and J genes are TRBV5-1 and TRBJ2-7, with D perhaps matching TRBD2 (6 bases). This TCR came from a donor at least 40 years old with non-small cell lung cancer. Sequencing used primary lung tumor tissue. The CDR3 sequence: CASSPGGAGILYEQYF. The CDR3 coding sequence is TGCGCCAGCAGCCCTGGCGGGGCAGGGATACTCTACGAGCAGTACTTC.